This T cell receptor (beta chain) was sequenced during a study of T cell repertoires in cytomegalovirus infection. About the study: Carrying CMV and the relevant HLA type showed in public TCR beta signatures.

In TCRdb, the reads were re-called with MiXCR into one record per CDR3 protein. The sample lists around 260,000 distinct CDR3 sequences, around 9% occurring once. In its sample, this clonotype was seen a few times. The receptor comes from a human donor in good health (CMV status not recorded). Some clones in this sample may be carry-over from other donors' samples. Sequencing was done on a sample of PBMCs.

CDR3 sequence: CASSPHRGVSYEQYF. The CDR3 DNA follows: TGTGCCAGCAGTCCCCACAGGGGGGTCTCCTACGAGCAGTACTTC. The V gene is TRBV28, the J gene TRBJ2-7; 8 bases are shared with TRBD1. V lost 5 bases and J lost 0; bases outside the gene matches: 6. From germline, CDR1 is MDHEN and CDR2 SYDVKM. The CDR3 is made up of 15 amino acids.